The clone carrying this T cell receptor (beta chain) was seen only once. Its antigen remains unknown. The source of the sample is a study of a mutant IDH1 vaccine in newly diagnosed glioma. CDR3 length: 15 residues. Germline V gives CDR1 LGHNA, CDR2 YSLEER. Losses at the gene ends were 1 base for V and 4 bases for J; bases not matched to a gene: 1. Documented time point: baseline, week 1 (first vaccination visit). As to treatment: pre-vaccination baseline after standard-of-care therapy. Notes on the study in general: Pseudoprogression looked unconnected to shifts in top peripheral T cell clonotypes.

Only in-frame clones appear in the TCRdb table, and some are missing; sequencing was by immunoSEQ multiplex PCR. The table includes about 35,000 clones, about three quarters detected once. V is TRBV4-3 and J is TRBJ2-3; 11 positions match TRBD2. Sequenced here: peripheral blood mononuclear cells (PBMCs), sampled from a glioma patient treated with radiotherapy, temozolomide or both. This receptor was obtained from a man aged 45-65 years with glioma. Some clones in this sample may be carry-over from other donors' samples. CDR3 residues: CASSQATSGADTQYF. CDR3 in DNA: TGCGCCAGCAGCCAAGCGACTAGCGGGGCAGATACGCAGTATTTT.